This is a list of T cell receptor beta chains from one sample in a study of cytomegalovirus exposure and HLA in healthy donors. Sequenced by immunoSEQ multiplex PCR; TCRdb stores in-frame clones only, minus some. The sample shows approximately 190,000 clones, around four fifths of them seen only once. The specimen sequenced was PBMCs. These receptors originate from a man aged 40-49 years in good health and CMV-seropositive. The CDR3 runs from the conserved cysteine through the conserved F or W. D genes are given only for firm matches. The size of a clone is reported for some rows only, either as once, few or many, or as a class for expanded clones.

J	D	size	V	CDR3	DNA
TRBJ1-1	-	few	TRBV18	CASSPRGNSEAFF	TGTGCCAGCTCACCAAGGGGGAACTCTGAAGCTTTCTTT
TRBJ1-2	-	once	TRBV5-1	CASSSNRDGYTF	TGCGCCAGCAGCTCGAACAGGGACGGCTACACCTTC
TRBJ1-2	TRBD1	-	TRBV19	CASSMTGGEVGYTF	TGTGCCAGTAGTATGACAGGGGGCGAGGTTGGCTACACCTTC
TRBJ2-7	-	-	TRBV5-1	CASSLQTTYEQYF	TGCGCCAGCAGCTTGCAGACAACCTACGAGCAGTACTTC
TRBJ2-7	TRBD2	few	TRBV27	CASSSGGGYEQYF	TGTGCCAGCAGTTCTGGGGGAGGGTACGAGCAGTACTTC
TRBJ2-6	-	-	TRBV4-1	CASSQPVQGTGANGLTF	TGCGCCAGCAGCCAGCCCGTACAGGGTACCGGGGCCAACGGCCTGACTTTC
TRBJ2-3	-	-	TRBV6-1	CASSDHRDTQYF	TGTGCCAGCAGTGACCACAGAGATACGCAGTATTTT
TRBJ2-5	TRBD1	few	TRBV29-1	CSVLQGGETQYF	TGCAGCGTTCTACAGGGGGGAGAGACCCAGTACTTC
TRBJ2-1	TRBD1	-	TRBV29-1	CSVGQGPYNEQFF	TGCAGCGTCGGACAGGGGCCCTACAATGAGCAGTTCTTC
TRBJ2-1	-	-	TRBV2	CASSTGSYNEQFF	TGTGCCAGCAGTACCGGGAGTTACAATGAGCAGTTCTTC
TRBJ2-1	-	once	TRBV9	CASSVGGGPRNEQFF	TGTGCCAGCAGCGTAGGGGGAGGCCCGAGGAATGAGCAGTTCTTC
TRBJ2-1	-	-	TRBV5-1	CASSLTGMHNEQFF	TGCGCCAGCAGCTTGACCGGGATGCACAATGAGCAGTTCTTC
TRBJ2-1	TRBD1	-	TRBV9	CASSKDRVLNEQFF	TGTGCCAGCAGCAAGGACAGGGTACTCAATGAGCAGTTCTTC
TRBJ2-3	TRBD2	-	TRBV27	CASSLALAGGPGQEYF	TGTGCCAGCAGTTTAGCCTTAGCGGGAGGCCCGGGCCAGGAGTATTTT
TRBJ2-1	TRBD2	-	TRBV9	CASSATSGSSYNEQFF	TGTGCCAGCAGCGCCACTAGCGGGAGCTCCTACAATGAGCAGTTCTTC
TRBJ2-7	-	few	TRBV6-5	CASSYSKAGIYEQYF	TGTGCCAGCAGTTACTCTAAGGCGGGAATCTACGAGCAGTACTTC
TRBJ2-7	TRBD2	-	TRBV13	CASSSQTPGLAGASYEQYF	TGTGCCAGCAGCTCACAAACGCCGGGACTAGCGGGAGCTTCCTACGAGCAGTACTTC
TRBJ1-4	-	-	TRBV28	CASSTGTLNEKLFF	TGTGCCAGCAGCACCGGGACACTCAATGAAAAACTGTTTTTT
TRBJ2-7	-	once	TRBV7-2	CASSFTQGPYEQYF	TGTGCCAGCAGCTTTACACAGGGTCCCTACGAGCAGTACTTC
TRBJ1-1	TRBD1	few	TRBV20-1	CRGTGGVKAFF	TGCAGGGGGACAGGGGGCGTGAAAGCTTTCTTT
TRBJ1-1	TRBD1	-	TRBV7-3	CASSRTGERAFF	TGTGCCAGCAGCCGGACAGGGGAGAGAGCTTTCTTT
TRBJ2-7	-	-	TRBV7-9	CASSPRGDILNGQYF	TGTGCCAGCAGCCCCAGGGGGGACATCCTCAACGGGCAGTACTTC
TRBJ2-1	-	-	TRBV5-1	CASSFGLEPYNEQFF	TGCGCCAGCAGCTTCGGACTTGAACCCTACAATGAGCAGTTCTTC
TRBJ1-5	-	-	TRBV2	CASSDQGQPQHF	TGTGCCAGCAGTGACCAGGGTCAGCCCCAGCATTTT
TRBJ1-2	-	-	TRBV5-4	CASSLGGLAGLNYGYTF	TGTGCCAGCAGCTTGGGGGGATTGGCAGGACTTAACTATGGCTACACCTTC
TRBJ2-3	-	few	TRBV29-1	CSLTGDRGTDTQYF	TGCAGCCTTACGGGAGATCGAGGCACAGATACGCAGTATTTT